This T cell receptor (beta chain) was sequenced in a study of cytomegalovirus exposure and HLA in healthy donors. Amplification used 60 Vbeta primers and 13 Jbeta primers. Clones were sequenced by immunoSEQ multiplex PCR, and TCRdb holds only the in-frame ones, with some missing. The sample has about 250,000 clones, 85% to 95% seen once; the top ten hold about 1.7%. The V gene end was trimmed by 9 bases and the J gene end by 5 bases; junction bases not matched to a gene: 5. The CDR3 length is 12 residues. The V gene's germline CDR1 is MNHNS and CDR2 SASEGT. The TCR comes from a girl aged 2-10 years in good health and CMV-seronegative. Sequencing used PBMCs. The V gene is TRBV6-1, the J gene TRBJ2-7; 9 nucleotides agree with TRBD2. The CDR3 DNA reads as TGTGCCAGGTCGTCTAGCGGGGACGAGCAGTACTTC. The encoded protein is CARSSSGDEQYF.